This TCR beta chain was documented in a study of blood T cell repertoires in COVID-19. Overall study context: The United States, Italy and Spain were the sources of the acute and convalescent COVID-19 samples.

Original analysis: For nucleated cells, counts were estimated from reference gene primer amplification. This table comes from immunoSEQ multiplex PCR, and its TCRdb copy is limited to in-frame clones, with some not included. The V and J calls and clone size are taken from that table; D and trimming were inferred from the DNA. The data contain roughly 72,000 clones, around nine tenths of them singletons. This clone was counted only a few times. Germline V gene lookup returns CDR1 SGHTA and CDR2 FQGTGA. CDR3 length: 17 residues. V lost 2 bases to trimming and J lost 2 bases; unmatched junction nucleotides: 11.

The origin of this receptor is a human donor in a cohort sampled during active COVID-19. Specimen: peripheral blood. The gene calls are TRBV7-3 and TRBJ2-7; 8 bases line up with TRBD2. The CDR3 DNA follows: TGTGCCAGCAGCTTACTAACTAGCGGAAGGGGGACCTACGAGCAGTACTTC. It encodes CASSLLTSGRGTYEQYF. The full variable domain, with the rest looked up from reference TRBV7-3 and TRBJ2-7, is GAGVSQTPSNKVTEKGKYVELRCDPISGHTALYWYRQSLGQGPEFLIYFQGTGAADDSGLPNDRFFAVRPEGSVSTLKIQRTERGDSAVYLCASSLLTSGRGTYEQYFGPGTRLTVT.